One sample yielded the 10 T cell receptor beta chains listed below, sequenced in a study of cytomegalovirus exposure and HLA in healthy donors (dated by TCRdb to about 2017). The protocol used for the library was the immunoSEQ multiplex PCR assay. TCRdb re-hosts the immuneACCESS table, in-frame sequences only. Its copies lack some clones; in the studies checked, an unresolved V gene accounts for under half of them, and the cause for the rest is not known. This sample holds tens of thousands of clones; 91% were observed only once. The ten largest clones capture 2.5% to 4% of the sample. What was sequenced was PBMCs. The receptors shown here come from a man aged 18-30 years in good health and CMV-seronegative.

The chain couples TRBV9 to TRBJ1-3; perhaps TRBD1 as D (5 bases). The V end lost 3 bases, the J end lost 1 base, and 11 bases lay between the germline ends. The germline gives CDR1 SGDLS, CDR2 YYNGEE. The CDR3 spans 15 residues. Here the CDR3 reads CASSGINRSGNTIYF. CDR3 nucleotide sequence: TGTGCCAGCAGCGGAATAAACAGGTCTGGAAACACCATATATTTT.

V is TRBV18 and J is TRBJ2-5, with 10 bases that match TRBD2. The CDR3 is made up of 17 amino acids. V lost 3 bases to trimming and J lost 5 bases; unmatched junction nucleotides: 12. Germline V gene lookup returns CDR1 KGHSH and CDR2 LQKENI. This CDR3 is CASSPPRASGRSETQYF. DNA for the CDR3: TGTGCCAGCTCACCCCCTAGGGCTAGCGGGAGATCGGAGACCCAGTACTTC. The variable domain in full, with the rest retrieved from reference TRBV18 and TRBJ2-5, is NAGVMQNPRHLVRRRGQEARLRCSPMKGHSHVYWYRQLPEEGLKFMVYLQKENIIDESGMPKERFSAEFPKEGPSILRIQQVVRGDSAAYFCASSPPRASGRSETQYFGPGTRLLVL.

CDR3 in amino acids: CASSVGSESSYEQYF. Here the CDR3 DNA reads TGTGCCAGCAGCGTAGGCTCGGAGAGCTCCTACGAGCAGTACTTC. This chain connects TRBV9 to TRBJ2-7; no definite D call. The germline gives CDR1 SGDLS, CDR2 YYNGEE. CDR3 size: 15 residues. Trimming took 0 bases from V and 0 from J, leaving 10 bases between them.

This clone was seen just once. This chain links TRBV2 with TRBJ2-4; possibly TRBD1 for D (5 bases). The V end was cut by 11 bases, the J end by 0 bases, with 11 bases between. CDR3 size: 13 residues. Per germline, CDR1 SNHLY and CDR2 FYNNEI. As DNA, the CDR3 is TGTGCCGGACATAATTTAGCCAAAAACATTCAGTACTTC. Encoded protein: CAGHNLAKNIQYF. The full variable domain, its missing parts supplied by reference TRBV2 and TRBJ2-4, is EPEVTQTPSHQVTQMGQEVILRCVPISNHLYFYWYRQILGQKVEFLVSFYNNEISEKSEIFDDQFSVERPDGSNFTLKIRSTKLEDSAMYFCAGHNLAKNIQYFGAGTRLSVL.

The chain uses TRBV7-3 and TRBJ2-2, with TRBD2 identical over 8 bases. Germline lookup yields CDR1 SGHTA and CDR2 FQGTGA. V shed 5 bases, J shed 1 base, and the junction held 6 bases outside the gene matches. The CDR3 has 16 residues. This CDR3 is CASSRSAGGNTGELFF. Here the CDR3 DNA reads TGTGCCAGCAGCCGATCCGCGGGAGGGAACACCGGGGAGCTGTTTTTT. Variable domain in full (rest from reference TRBV7-3 and TRBJ2-2): GAGVSQTPSNKVTEKGKYVELRCDPISGHTALYWYRQSLGQGPEFLIYFQGTGAADDSGLPNDRFFAVRPEGSVSTLKIQRTERGDSAVYLCASSRSAGGNTGELFFGEGSRLTVL.

This clone was found once. V gene TRBV7-9 combines with J gene TRBJ1-2; D call uncertain. The CDR3 runs to 13 residues. Trimming stripped 2 bases from V and 8 bases from J, with 12 bases between. CDR1 and CDR2 from the germline V gene are SEHNR and FQNEAQ (reference sequence). DNA for the CDR3: TGTGCCAGCAGCTTATCGACCGCGGCGGGCTACACCTTC. It codes for CASSLSTAAGYTF.

The J gene is TRBJ2-7, the V gene TRBV18, with D tentatively TRBD2 (5 bases). Between the trimmed V and J ends, which lost 6 bases and 6 bases, there was a span of 18 bases. Germline CDR1 KGHSH, CDR2 LQKENI. The CDR3 covers 14 residues. Written as DNA, the CDR3 is TGTGCCAGCTCTCTCGATCCTTTTAGCGCCGAGCAGTACTTC. Translated: CASSLDPFSAEQYF.

Written as DNA, the CDR3 is TGTGCCACCAGAGCCGATCCCCCGGACTATGGCTACACCTTC. The encoded protein is CATRADPPDYGYTF. This rearrangement joins TRBV15 to TRBJ1-2; unclear D gene. Looked up from germline, CDR1 is LNHNV and CDR2 is YYDKDF (reference sequence). V was pared by 6 bases and J by 3 bases, with 14 bases between. The CDR3 loop spans 14 amino acids.

This rearrangement joins TRBV5-6 to TRBJ1-5, with a possible D match to TRBD1 (5 bases). The DNA end favors TRBJ2-3, so the J call may be wrong. Per germline, CDR1 SGHDT and CDR2 YYEEEE. The CDR3 runs to 15 residues. CDR3 amino acids: CASSLAGRAGQPQYF. The CDR3 bases are TGTGCCAGCAGCTTGGCCGGCAGGGCCGGTCAGCCCCAGTATTTT.

The chain combines TRBV19 with TRBJ2-1, with TRBD2 identical over 14 bases. CDR3 length equals 18 residues. Germline V gene sequence: CDR1 LNHDA, CDR2 SQIVND (reference sequence). Trimming cost V 6 bases and J 5 bases; bases outside gene matches: 12. DNA for the CDR3: TGTGCCAGTAGGAGGGCGGGACTAGCGGGAGAGAGGGACAATGAGCAGTTCTTC. Amino acids: CASRRAGLAGERDNEQFF.